This entry describes one TCR beta chain. This record comes from a study of blood T cell repertoires in COVID-19. Background on the study: Samples representing acute and convalescent COVID-19 were sourced from the United States, Italy and Spain. Nucleic acid was either cDNA or gDNA, and it came from T cells, B-cell-depleted T cells, or PBMCs.

In germline, CDR1 is SGHTA, CDR2 FQGNSA. The CDR3 extends over 13 amino acids. V was cut by 5 bases and J by 12 bases, with 16 bases left in between. In the original workflow: It was from reference gene primer amplification that nucleated cell counts were estimated. Repertoires were generated with immunoSEQ multiplex PCR, while TCRdb's copy carries only in-frame clones and drops some. The V and J calls and clone size come from that table; D and trimming were worked out from the DNA. Among some 670,000 clones listed, about nine tenths were seen once. Material: peripheral blood. The source is a woman younger than 35 with acute or convalescent COVID-19. The chain uses TRBV7-2 and TRBJ1-4; D is possibly TRBD1 (6 bases). In DNA, the CDR3 is TGTGCCAGCAGCGTGGGACAACTCGGGGAACTGTTTTTT. Amino acid sequence: CASSVGQLGELFF.